This TCR beta chain was observed in a study of shared clonotypes between healthy human individuals. Study results and limitations: On the whole, naive subsets had larger estimated richness than memory subsets had.

Clones were sequenced by immunoSEQ multiplex PCR, and TCRdb holds only the in-frame ones, with some missing. This sample has around 2,000,000 clones; about 95% occur once, and the top ten carry 0.85% to 1.3%. The naive CD8 population came from CD45RO-negative cells selected for CCR7, without terminally differentiated effector memory CD45RA+ cells. Per the germline V gene, CDR1 is SGHTA and CDR2 is FQGNSA. The CDR3 sequence is 15 residues long. Trimming removed 5 bases from V and 0 bases from J, with 11 bases in between. Turning to this clone: As yet, its antigen is unknown.

This sequence was found in a man aged 18 to 29 in good health. The chain links TRBV7-2 to TRBJ1-5; D gene ambiguous. The sequenced sample was naive CD8+ T cells sorted from blood. The CDR3 region has the DNA TGTGCCAGCAGCCCGACGGTCAATAGCAATCAGCCCCAGCATTTT. Its protein product is CASSPTVNSNQPQHF.